This is a list of T cell receptor beta chains from one sample in a study of shared clonotypes between healthy human individuals. The repertoire was sequenced with immunoSEQ multiplex PCR; TCRdb's copy has only in-frame clones and lacks some. The sample consists of around 750,000 clones, around 67% of them appearing once. Sequenced sample: memory CD4+ T cells sorted from blood. These receptors were taken from a woman aged 25 to 39 in good health. The CDR3 runs from the conserved cysteine through the conserved F or W. The D gene is left open where the match is weak. Some rows have no size entry. The others give once, few or many, or a class for an expanded clone.

DNA: TGTGCCAGCAGCTTGAGGACAGGGCCCTCCTACGAGCAGTACTTC
CDR3: CASSLRTGPSYEQYF
V: TRBV5-8
D: TRBD1
J: TRBJ2-7
size: .

DNA: TGTGCCAGCAGTTTACTGTCTGGGACTAAGTACTACGAGCAGTACTTC
CDR3: CASSLLSGTKYYEQYF
V: TRBV28
D: TRBD2
J: TRBJ2-7
size: few

DNA: TGCAGCGTTGGGTCTAGGGGGACTAGCGGAGTCCAAAAAGAGACCCAGTACTTC
CDR3: CSVGSRGTSGVQKETQYF
V: TRBV29-1
D: TRBD2
J: TRBJ2-5
size: .

DNA: TGTGCCAGCAGGAGGGAGCGGGAGGGGTATAATGAGCAGTTCTTC
CDR3: CASRREREGYNEQFF
V: TRBV27
D: TRBD2
J: TRBJ2-1
size: few

DNA: TGTGCCACCAGCAGAGTGGGGAGGGGGTTTTACGAGCAGTACTTC
CDR3: CATSRVGRGFYEQYF
V: TRBV15
D: .
J: TRBJ2-7
size: many

DNA: TGTGCCAGCAGCCCTCGGTGGGCGTCTGTCGAGCAGTACTTC
CDR3: CASSPRWASVEQYF
V: TRBV5-4
D: .
J: TRBJ2-7
size: .

DNA: TGTGCCAGCAGTCTCCCCCTAGTACCCGGGGAGCTGTTTTTT
CDR3: CASSLPLVPGELFF
V: TRBV6-4
D: .
J: TRBJ2-2
size: .

DNA: TGTGCCACCGGTTTCAGGGCAGGGGGTGATCAGCCCCAGCATTTT
CDR3: CATGFRAGGDQPQHF
V: TRBV15
D: TRBD1
J: TRBJ1-5
size: .

DNA: TGTGCCACCAGCAGAGATCTCACAGAGCGTGAGCAGTTCTTC
CDR3: CATSRDLTEREQFF
V: TRBV15
D: .
J: TRBJ2-1
size: .

DNA: TGTGCCAGCTCACCACGCAAAGGGGGTGAGACCCAGTACTTC
CDR3: CASSPRKGGETQYF
V: TRBV18
D: .
J: TRBJ2-5
size: .

DNA: TGTGCCAGCAGTTTATCCCCGGGCGGCCTGATTAACTATGGCTACACCTTC
CDR3: CASSLSPGGLINYGYTF
V: TRBV28
D: .
J: TRBJ1-2
size: .

DNA: TGTGCCAGCAGGGGGCCGGGTACTAATGAAAAACTGTTTTTT
CDR3: CASRGPGTNEKLFF
V: TRBV6-5
D: .
J: TRBJ1-4
size: .

DNA: TGTGCCAGCTCACCGGCAGCTGATTCCTACGAGCAGTACTTC
CDR3: CASSPAADSYEQYF
V: TRBV18
D: .
J: TRBJ2-7
size: .

DNA: TGTGCCAGCGTACGGGGTCACACAGGGAACACTGAAGCTTTCTTT
CDR3: CASVRGHTGNTEAFF
V: TRBV25-1
D: .
J: TRBJ1-1
size: few

DNA: TGTGCCAGCAGTTCTGGGGGCTCCCGCACAGATACGCAGTATTTT
CDR3: CASSSGGSRTDTQYF
V: TRBV28
D: .
J: TRBJ2-3
size: .

DNA: TGCGCCAGCAGCTCGACAAAGCGAACGGCTAGCACAGATACGCAGTATTTT
CDR3: CASSSTKRTASTDTQYF
V: TRBV5-1
D: .
J: TRBJ2-3
size: .

DNA: TGTGCCAGCAGTGAGTTAAGGGTAGGGGAGGGACACAGCAATCAGCCCCAGCATTTT
CDR3: CASSELRVGEGHSNQPQHF
V: TRBV6-1
D: .
J: TRBJ1-5
size: .

DNA: TGTGCCAGCAGCCAAGATAACGGGAGGCCCGCCTACGAGCAGTACTTC
CDR3: CASSQDNGRPAYEQYF
V: TRBV5-4
D: TRBD2
J: TRBJ2-7
size: .

DNA: TGTGCCAGCAGTTCCGAGACAGGGCAGGTTGGAGGCTACACCTTC
CDR3: CASSSETGQVGGYTF
V: TRBV27
D: TRBD1
J: TRBJ1-2
size: .

DNA: TGTGCCAGCAGTGAAGGATACCGGGAAGGTGAAAAACTGTTTTTT
CDR3: CASSEGYREGEKLFF
V: TRBV6-1
D: .
J: TRBJ1-4
size: .

DNA: TGTGCCAGCAGGGAACAGGGTATTTTAAACATTCAGTACTTC
CDR3: CASREQGILNIQYF
V: TRBV6-1
D: .
J: TRBJ2-4
size: few

DNA: TGTGCCAGCAGCTTAGCGGGCCTTCCAGATACGCAGTATTTT
CDR3: CASSLAGLPDTQYF
V: TRBV7-2
D: .
J: TRBJ2-3
size: few

DNA: TGCGCCAGCATGGATGCGCAGGGGGATGGCTACACCTTC
CDR3: CASMDAQGDGYTF
V: TRBV10-2
D: TRBD1
J: TRBJ1-2
size: many

DNA: TGTGCCAGCTCAACAGGCGGGGCAGCGGGAGTCGAGCAGTACTTC
CDR3: CASSTGGAAGVEQYF
V: TRBV18
D: TRBD2
J: TRBJ2-7
size: few

DNA: TGCGCCAGCAGCCAAGAGTCGTTACTGGGCGCTAGCACAGATACGCAGTATTTT
CDR3: CASSQESLLGASTDTQYF
V: TRBV4-1
D: .
J: TRBJ2-3
size: .

DNA: TGCGCCAGCAGCTTGGAACCCGGAAACACCGGGGAGCTGTTTTTT
CDR3: CASSLEPGNTGELFF
V: TRBV5-1
D: .
J: TRBJ2-2
size: .

DNA: TGCAGCGCGAGGACAGGAGGCGAGCAGTACTTC
CDR3: CSARTGGEQYF
V: TRBV29-1
D: TRBD1
J: TRBJ2-7
size: .

DNA: TGTGCCACCCAGGGGGGCAATCAGCCCCAGCATTTT
CDR3: CATQGGNQPQHF
V: TRBV6-6
D: TRBD1
J: TRBJ1-5
size: .

DNA: TGTGCCACCAGCAGAGAGGTGGGACAGTTATCCTACGAGCAGTACTTC
CDR3: CATSREVGQLSYEQYF
V: TRBV15
D: TRBD1
J: TRBJ2-7
size: few

DNA: TGTGCCAGCATGAAAGGGAGTGCCTATGGCTACACCTTC
CDR3: CASMKGSAYGYTF
V: TRBV2
D: .
J: TRBJ1-2
size: once